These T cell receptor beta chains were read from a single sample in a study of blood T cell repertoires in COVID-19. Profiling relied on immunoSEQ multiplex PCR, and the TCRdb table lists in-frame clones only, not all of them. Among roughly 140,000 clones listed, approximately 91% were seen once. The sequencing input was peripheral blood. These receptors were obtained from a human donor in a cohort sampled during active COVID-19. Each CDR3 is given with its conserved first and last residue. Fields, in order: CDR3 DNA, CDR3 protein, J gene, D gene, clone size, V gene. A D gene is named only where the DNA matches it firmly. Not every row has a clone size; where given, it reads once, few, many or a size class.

TGTGCCACCAGTGATCCTCAAGAGAGCCAGTACTTC,CATSDPQESQYF,TRBJ2-5,-,once,TRBV24-1
TGTGCCAGCAGTTACGGTAGCGGGAGGGAAAACAATGAGCAGTTCTTC,CASSYGSGRENNEQFF,TRBJ2-1,TRBD2,once,TRBV6-2/TRBV6-3
TGTGCCAGCAGCCACCGAGCGGGGATATCCCAAGAGACCCAGTACTTC,CASSHRAGISQETQYF,TRBJ2-5,TRBD2,-,TRBV4-2
TGTGCCAGCAGTTCAGGGGGCATCGACATTCAGTACTTC,CASSSGGIDIQYF,TRBJ2-4,TRBD1,-,TRBV6-6
TGTGCCTGGAGCCCCGGGACAGGGGGCAACGAGCAGTACTTC,CAWSPGTGGNEQYF,TRBJ2-7,TRBD1,-,TRBV30
TGTGCCTGGAGGGACACCCAAGACCCTGGAGAGAACACCGGGGAGCTGTTTTTT,CAWRDTQDPGENTGELFF,TRBJ2-2,-,once,TRBV30
TGTGCCAGCAGCTTAATGGGACAGGTTAGCAATCAGCCCCAGCATTTT,CASSLMGQVSNQPQHF,TRBJ1-5,TRBD1,-,TRBV7-2
TGCGCCAGCAGCCAAGGAACCGGGACAGGGGGCACAAAACTGTTTTTT,CASSQGTGTGGTKLFF,TRBJ1-4,TRBD1,-,TRBV4-1
TGTGCCTGGAGTGTGAGTCGGGGGACCGGGGAGCTGTTTTTT,CAWSVSRGTGELFF,TRBJ2-2,-,few,TRBV30
TGTGCCAGCAGCTTAGGGCTAGCGGTAAACGAGCAGTACTTC,CASSLGLAVNEQYF,TRBJ2-7,TRBD2,-,TRBV7-2
TGTGCCAGCTCACCACCGAGTATCACAGCGAACACTGAAGCTTTCTTT,CASSPPSITANTEAFF,TRBJ1-1,-,-,TRBV18
TGTGCCAGCAGCTTGAATGGCCTAGCGGTGGGTCAAGAGACCCAGTACTTC,CASSLNGLAVGQETQYF,TRBJ2-5,TRBD2,-,TRBV5-4
TGTGCCAGCAGCTTGACAGGGTTGGACACTGAAGCTTTCTTT,CASSLTGLDTEAFF,TRBJ1-1,-,-,TRBV5-4
TGTGCCAGCAGCTTCTCTAGCGGGGCACGCGATGAGCAGTTCTTC,CASSFSSGARDEQFF,TRBJ2-1,TRBD2,-,TRBV11-3
TGTGCCAGCTCACCACGCCCAGGGACTAGCGGGGGGGCCTTATTACCTCCGAATTCGCAGTATTTT,CASSPRPGTSGGALLPPNSQYF,TRBJ2-3,TRBD2,-,TRBV18
TGTGCCAGCAGCCAAGACCTCGCCCAGTCCCAAGAGACCCAGTACTTC,CASSQDLAQSQETQYF,TRBJ2-5,-,-,TRBV3-1/TRBV3-2
TGTGCCAGCAGCTTGCCCCTAGCGGGCGCCTACGAGCAGTACTTC,CASSLPLAGAYEQYF,TRBJ2-7,TRBD2,-,TRBV7-2
TGTGCCAGCAGCCAGGGTTCTGGGGCCAACGTCCTGACTTTC,CASSQGSGANVLTF,TRBJ2-6,-,-,TRBV2